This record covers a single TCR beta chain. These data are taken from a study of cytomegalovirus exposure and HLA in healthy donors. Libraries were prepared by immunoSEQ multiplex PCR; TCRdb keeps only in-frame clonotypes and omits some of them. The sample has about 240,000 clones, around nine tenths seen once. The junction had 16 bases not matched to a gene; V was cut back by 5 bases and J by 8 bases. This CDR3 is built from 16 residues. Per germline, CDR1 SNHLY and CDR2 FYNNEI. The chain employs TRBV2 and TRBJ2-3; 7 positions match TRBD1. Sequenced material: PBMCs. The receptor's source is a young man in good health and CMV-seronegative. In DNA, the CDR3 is TGTGCCAGCAGTCCCGGGACAGCCCTAGAGGCAGCTACGCAGTATTTT. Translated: CASSPGTALEAATQYF. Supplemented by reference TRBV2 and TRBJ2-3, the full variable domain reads EPEVTQTPSHQVTQMGQEVILRCVPISNHLYFYWYRQILGQKVEFLVSFYNNEISEKSEIFDDQFSVERPDGSNFTLKIRSTKLEDSAMYFCASSPGTALEAATQYFGPGTRLTVL.